This TCR beta chain stems from a study of blood T cell repertoires in COVID-19. The overall study: Specimens from acute and convalescent COVID-19 originated in the United States, Italy and Spain.

The CDR3 has 15 residues. Trimming stripped 1 base from V and 0 bases from J, with 7 bases between. CDR1 and CDR2 from the germline V gene are MDHEN and SYDVKM. Authors' analysis steps: The authors estimated nucleated cell counts from reference gene primer amplification. Using immunoSEQ multiplex PCR, the repertoire was profiled, and TCRdb retains in-frame clones only, with some absent. V, J and clone size are taken as reported in that table, and D and trimming were inferred from the DNA itself. The sample lists about 100,000 clones; approximately 86% were seen once. Participant-reported clinical history was the basis for cohort assignment. Donors in Cohort 3 counted as recovered after two negative PCRs, clearance, or symptom resolution.

The V gene is TRBV28, the J gene TRBJ1-5; the D is unclear. The receptor was derived from a woman aged 45-59 years who had recovered from COVID-19. Sequencing was performed on PBMCs or T cells enriched from blood (not recorded which). For the CDR3, the DNA is TGTGCCAGCAGTTTATCAGGTTATAGCAATCAGCCCCAGCATTTT. Translated, it gives CASSLSGYSNQPQHF.